Presented here are 16 T cell receptor beta chains from one specimen sequenced in a study of CD8 T cells in ankylosing spondylitis. Study-wide findings and caveats: The study identified a TCR beta motif of several highly homologous variants that appeared characteristic of ankylosing spondylitis blood.

In TCRdb, the 5' RACE reads were re-called with MiXCR into one record per CDR3 protein. The repertoire holds 350,000 to 550,000 distinct CDR3 sequences, roughly 27% seen once, with roughly 1% in the top ten. These receptors are not linked to any known antigen. The sequenced sample was blood, either unsorted or a sorted T cell fraction (not recorded which). These receptors were obtained from a male donor with ankylosing spondylitis.

In its sample, this clonotype was seen a few times. The rearrangement joins TRBV5-5 to TRBJ2-1; no clear D. The CDR3 is 14 amino acids. V lost 3 bases and J 6 bases, leaving 13 bases between the germline ends. Germline loops: CDR1 SGHKS, CDR2 YYEKEE (reference sequence). The DNA for the CDR3 is TGTGCCAGCAGCTGGGCGCGGAACCTCAATGAGCAGTTCTTC. Translated, it gives CASSWARNLNEQFF. Filled out from reference TRBV5-5 and TRBJ2-1, the complete variable domain reads DAGVTQSPTHLIKTRGQQVTLRCSPISGHKSVSWYQQVLGQGPQFIFQYYEKEERGRGNFPDRFSARQFPNYSSELNVNALLLGDSALYLCASSWARNLNEQFFGPGTRLTVL.

The chain combines TRBV29-1 with TRBJ2-3, with 8 bases identical to TRBD1. This CDR3 contains 13 residues. J was trimmed by 3 bases and V by 6 bases; bases with no gene match: 5. Germline V gene lookup returns CDR1 SQVTM and CDR2 ANQGSEA. The CDR3 loop is CSVAGQGTDTQYF. CDR3 nucleotides: TGCAGCGTGGCAGGACAGGGTACAGATACGCAGTATTTT.

The rearrangement uses TRBV24-1 and TRBJ2-1, with TRBD2 matching over 9 bases. The CDR3 covers 14 residues. V was clipped by 9 bases and J by 3 bases; unmatched bases: 5. Germline-derived CDR1 and CDR2 are KGHDR and SFDVKD. The CDR3: CATSLAGFYNEQFF. The CDR3 DNA sequence: TGTGCCACCTCTCTAGCGGGATTCTACAATGAGCAGTTCTTC.

This chain uses TRBV7-2 with TRBJ1-6, with no clear D. The CDR3 loop spans 12 amino acids. Germline CDR1 is SGHTA and CDR2 is FQGNSA. V was pared by 6 bases and J by 8 bases, with 8 bases between. For the CDR3, the DNA is TGTGCCAGCAGGGTTCCCGATTCACCCCTCCACTTT. Translating it yields CASRVPDSPLHF.

The V and J genes are TRBV5-6 and TRBJ2-7; perhaps TRBD1 as D (5 bases). V dropped 5 bases and J dropped 7 bases, with 19 bases sitting between them. The CDR3 extends over 14 amino acids. Germline values: CDR1 SGHDT, CDR2 YYEEEE. Here the CDR3 reads CASSSQVPPREQYF. DNA of the CDR3: TGTGCCAGCAGTTCACAGGTCCCTCCGAGGGAGCAGTACTTC.

The chain has TRBV12-5 and TRBJ2-7; no clear D. The CDR3 totals 12 residues. Germline V gene data show CDR1 as LGHNT and CDR2 as FRNRAP. Trimming took 6 bases from V and 3 from J, leaving 9 bases between them. Written as DNA, the CDR3 is TGTGCTAGTGGAAAGGACGTCTACGAGCAGTACTTC. Amino acids: CASGKDVYEQYF.

This clonotype has more than one count but fewer than ten. The chain recombines TRBV20-1 with TRBJ2-7, with TRBD2 identical over 7 bases. The CDR3 loop spans 15 amino acids. The germline V gene encodes CDR1 DFQATT and CDR2 SNEGSKA (reference sequence). V trimming: 3 bases; J trimming: 3 bases; junction bases outside the gene matches: 11. CDR3 region: CSARAAPSGNYEQYF. The CDR3 coding sequence is TGCAGTGCTAGGGCTGCGCCGAGCGGGAACTACGAGCAGTACTTC.

The gene calls are TRBV5-1 and TRBJ1-1, with 12 bases identical to TRBD1. The CDR3 consists of 18 residues. J lost 1 base, V lost 3 bases, and 10 bases had no gene match. The germline V gene has CDR1 SGHRS and CDR2 YFSETQ. The CDR3 loop is CASSSGTGGTRANTEAFF. CDR3 coding DNA: TGCGCCAGCAGCTCCGGGACAGGGGGCACACGGGCGAACACTGAAGCTTTCTTT.

This clonotype occurred many times. The CDR3 region is CASSLKNEQFF. The CDR3 DNA is TGTGCCAGCAGTTTAAAGAATGAGCAGTTCTTC. The chain is built from TRBV12-3 or TRBV12-4 and TRBJ2-1; the D is unclear. This CDR3 contains 11 residues. Trimming removed 2 bases from V and 7 bases from J, with 3 bases in between.

The rearrangement uses TRBV7-9 and TRBJ2-7; D possibly corresponds to TRBD1 (6 bases). Germline CDR1 and CDR2: SEHNR and FQNEAQ (reference sequence). V lost 5 bases and J 2 bases, leaving 10 bases between the germline ends. The CDR3 totals 13 residues. The CDR3 loop reads CASSRRDTYEQYV. The CDR3 region has the DNA TGTGCCAGCAGCCGCCGGGACACCTACGAGCAGTACGTC.

The chain carries TRBV5-6 and TRBJ2-4, with 13 nucleotides matching TRBD2. The CDR3 totals 18 residues. Germline CDR1 reads SGHDT; CDR2 reads YYEEEE. The ends lost 3 bases at V and 0 bases at J; junction bases unmatched: 6. The CDR3, as DNA: TGTGCCAGCAGCTCGGGACTAGCGGGGAATCTAGCCAAAAACATTCAGTACTTC. Amino acids: CASSSGLAGNLAKNIQYF. Using reference TRBV5-6 and TRBJ2-4 for the parts outside the CDR3, the full variable domain is DAGVTQSPTHLIKTRGQQVTLRCSPKSGHDTVSWYQQALGQGPQFIFQYYEEEERQRGNFPDRFSGHQFPNYSSELNVNALLLGDSALYLCASSSGLAGNLAKNIQYFGAGTRLSVL.

This clonotype was picked up a small number of times. The chain recombines TRBV12-3 or TRBV12-4 with TRBJ1-6; D remains unclear. Trimming removed 2 bases at V and 9 bases at J, with 20 bases between. This CDR3 has 17 amino acids. This chain's CDR3 is CASSLIPGGRRTSPLHF. CDR3 coding DNA: TGTGCCAGCAGTTTAATCCCAGGAGGGAGGCGGACTTCACCCCTCCACTTT.

This clonotype was found a few times. The J gene is TRBJ2-1, the V gene TRBV6-5; D perhaps matches TRBD2 (5 bases). V gave up 4 bases and J gave up 1 base, with 17 bases separating them. Germline loops: CDR1 MNHEY, CDR2 SVGAGI. The CDR3 consists of 17 residues. The CDR3 region is CASSCPVNGVSYNEQFF. CDR3 nucleotide sequence: TGTGCCAGCAGTTGCCCTGTAAACGGGGTTTCCTACAATGAGCAGTTCTTC.

This chain uses TRBV20-1 with TRBJ2-1; 9 bases match TRBD1. Germline loops: CDR1 DFQATT, CDR2 SNEGSKA (reference sequence). The CDR3 is 14 residues long. Trimming at V came to 6 bases and at J to 6 bases, leaving 9 bases not matched to a gene. CDR3 coding DNA: TGCAGTGCCTCGGGACAGGGTTTGGGCAATGAGCAGTTCTTC. It codes for CSASGQGLGNEQFF.

The chain recombines TRBV5-1 with TRBJ2-1; the match to TRBD1 covers 10 bases. The CDR3 covers 15 residues. Trimming removed 2 bases from V and 8 bases from J; junction bases left unmatched: 7. Germline V CDR1 and CDR2: SGHRS, YFSETQ. CDR3 region: CASSFPGQGIDEQFF. The CDR3 DNA follows: TGCGCCAGCAGCTTTCCGGGACAGGGGATCGATGAGCAGTTCTTC.

The chain combines TRBV10-3 with TRBJ2-1; 7 nucleotides line up with TRBD2. CDR3 length: 17 residues. In germline, CDR1 is ENHRY, CDR2 SYGVKD. Unmatched junction bases numbered 14, after V lost 3 bases and J lost 6 bases. The CDR3 sequence is CAISDFGEGLQVNEQFF. For the CDR3, the DNA is TGTGCCATCAGTGACTTCGGGGAGGGCCTTCAGGTCAATGAGCAGTTCTTC.